A selection of T cell receptor beta chains follows, all from one sample in a study of T-cell memory formation after mild COVID-19. TCRdb re-analysed the 5' RACE reads in MiXCR, keeping a single row per CDR3 protein. The table has tens of thousands of distinct CDR3 sequences, roughly a sixth seen once. Sequencing input: PBMCs or a T cell subset sorted from them (not recorded which). The receptors were sampled from an adult woman who had mild COVID-19 (a few samples of this study predate the infection). Cell type and time point are not known. Each CDR3 is given with its conserved first and last residue. Each record gives: J gene, D gene, clone size, V gene, CDR3 DNA, CDR3 protein. The D gene is left open where the match is weak. A row's size may be missing; if present it is once, few, many or a size class.

TRBJ1-1,-,-,TRBV7-9,TGTGCCAGCAGCCCGATATCTGGGCCGGCCACTGAAGCTTTCTTT,CASSPISGPATEAFF
TRBJ1-5,-,-,TRBV15,TGTAGCAATCAGCCCCAGCATTTT,CSNQPQHF
TRBJ1-2,-,few,TRBV19,TGTGCCAGTAGTATAGGAACGGCTAACTATGGCTACACCTTC,CASSIGTANYGYTF
TRBJ2-5,-,-,TRBV13,TGTGCCAGCAGCCCAGCTGGGGGTTTGGTAGAGACCCAGTACTTC,CASSPAGGLVETQYF
TRBJ2-1,-,many,TRBV6-2/TRBV6-3,TGTGCCAGCAGTTACTCGTCTAACAATGAGCAGTTCTTC,CASSYSSNNEQFF
TRBJ2-5,-,few,TRBV14,TGTGCCAGCAGCCAAGATTGGGACGGGTCGGAGACCCAGTACTTC,CASSQDWDGSETQYF
TRBJ1-2,-,-,TRBV5-1,TGCGCCAGCAACCTCCCGGGAGGGAACTATGGCTACACCTTC,CASNLPGGNYGYTF
TRBJ2-5,TRBD2,-,TRBV7-9,TGTGCCAGCAGCCCTAGCGGGTTACAAGAGACCCAGTACTTC,CASSPSGLQETQYF
TRBJ2-3,-,-,TRBV12-3/TRBV12-4,TGTGCCAGCAGTCAACGAGATCCAGAAGACAGGCGCCCGACCAGCATTGAGACAGATACGCAGTATTTT,CASSQRDPEDRRPTSIETDTQYF
TRBJ2-7,-,few,TRBV15,TGTGCCACCAGCAGAGACCTCGGACTGGGGAAGGACGAGCAGTACTTC,CATSRDLGLGKDEQYF
TRBJ1-5,TRBD1,-,TRBV24-1,TGTGCCACCAGTGATTCTCGGACAGGGACCTATAGCAATCAGCCCCAGCATTTT,CATSDSRTGTYSNQPQHF
TRBJ2-7,-,-,TRBV7-9,TGTGCCAGCAGCCCTAGGACTCTCGAGTACGGGTACGAGCAGTACTTC,CASSPRTLEYGYEQYF
TRBJ2-1,-,many,TRBV4-3,TGCGCCAGCAGCCAAAGTCCTAGTAGGGCACATGAGCAGTTCTTC,CASSQSPSRAHEQFF
TRBJ1-2,-,few,TRBV4-1,TGCGCCAGCAGCCAAGAATGGTCCGGTGGCGGATATGGCTACACCTTC,CASSQEWSGGGYGYTF
TRBJ1-2,-,few,TRBV20-1,TGCAGTGCTAGGGGACACCCGACCACTCCAGGGGCTAACTATGGCTACACCTTC,CSARGHPTTPGANYGYTF
TRBJ2-1,-,few,TRBV7-9,TGTGCCAGCAGCTTATTGGGGGACCTCTACAATGAGCAGTTCTTC,CASSLLGDLYNEQFF
TRBJ2-1,TRBD1,few,TRBV12-3/TRBV12-4,TGTGCCAGCAGCTTAACGGGACAGGGTGCCAATGAGCAGTTCTTC,CASSLTGQGANEQFF
TRBJ2-5,TRBD1,few,TRBV7-9,TGTGCCAGCAGAAGAACAGGGGCGACACAAGAGACCCAGTACTTC,CASRRTGATQETQYF
TRBJ2-1,TRBD2,few,TRBV6-2/TRBV6-3,TGTGCCAGCGGCGGGAGGGCAAATGAGCAGTTCTTC,CASGGRANEQFF
TRBJ1-2,-,few,TRBV9,TGTGCCAGCAGCCCCCGTGCATCGGGCTATGGCTACACCTTC,CASSPRASGYGYTF
TRBJ2-5,-,few,TRBV4-2,TGTGCCAGCAGCCAAACAGTGGAAGAGACCCAGTACTTC,CASSQTVEETQYF
TRBJ2-2,-,-,TRBV5-6,TGTGCCAGCAGCTTGATCGGGAACCACGGGGAGCTGTTTTTT,CASSLIGNHGELFF
TRBJ2-2,TRBD2,-,TRBV20-1,TGCAGTGCTAGAGATGGCGGGAGTAACACCGGGGAGCTGTTTTTT,CSARDGGSNTGELFF
TRBJ2-1,-,few,TRBV4-1,TGCGCCAGCAGCCAACTAGGAGATGAGCAGTTCTTC,CASSQLGDEQFF
TRBJ1-2,TRBD1,-,TRBV4-2,TGTGCCAGCAGCCCCCCGGGACAGTCTAACTATGGCTACACCTTC,CASSPPGQSNYGYTF
TRBJ2-7,-,few,TRBV29-1,TGCAGCGTCCTCATCTCCTACGAGCAGTACTTC,CSVLISYEQYF
TRBJ2-5,TRBD2,few,TRBV3-1,TGTGCCAGCAGCCATACTAGCGGGGCCCAAGAGACCCAGTACTTC,CASSHTSGAQETQYF
TRBJ2-2,-,-,TRBV4-1,TGCGCCAGCAGCCAAGGGAGGGGGCAGTGGGACACCGGGGAGCTGTTTTTT,CASSQGRGQWDTGELFF
TRBJ2-3,TRBD2,few,TRBV7-3,TGTGCCAGCAGCCGAGGGACTAGCGGGTTAAACACAGATACGCAGTATTTT,CASSRGTSGLNTDTQYF
TRBJ2-7,TRBD2,-,TRBV4-1,TGCGCCAGCAGCCAAGCTGGACTAGTCTACGAGCAGTACTTC,CASSQAGLVYEQYF
TRBJ2-3,-,-,TRBV7-9,TGTGCCAGCAGCTTAGGGCCAGATACGCAGTATTTT,CASSLGPDTQYF
TRBJ1-1,-,-,TRBV20-1,TGCAGTGCTAGAGGGTCCTTGCGGACCGCCGAAGGCACTGAAGCTTTCTTT,CSARGSLRTAEGTEAFF
TRBJ2-2,-,few,TRBV5-6,TGTGCCAGCAGGCTTGCGACAGAAAACACCGGGGAGCTGTTTTTT,CASRLATENTGELFF
TRBJ2-1,-,-,TRBV12-3/TRBV12-4,TGTGCCAGCAGTGGAGCAGAATGGAATGAGCAGTTCTTC,CASSGAEWNEQFF
TRBJ2-7,TRBD2,-,TRBV20-1,TGCAGTGCTTATTGGACTAGCGGGAGTTCCTACGAGCAGTACTTC,CSAYWTSGSSYEQYF
TRBJ2-7,-,-,TRBV27,TGTGCCAGCACCCGAGCCTCTGGACAGAGCTACGAGCAGTACTTC,CASTRASGQSYEQYF
TRBJ1-1,-,-,TRBV24-1,TGTGCCACCAGCACCAGGGAATTGAACACTGAAGCTTTCTTT,CATSTRELNTEAFF
TRBJ2-3,-,few,TRBV6-5,TGTGCCAGCAGTCATGTTCCCAGCACAGATACGCAGTATTTT,CASSHVPSTDTQYF
TRBJ2-5,-,-,TRBV6-5,TGTGCCAGCAGTTACTCGAATGCGGGGTGGCTGGAGACCCAGTACTTC,CASSYSNAGWLETQYF
TRBJ2-7,TRBD1,-,TRBV27,TGTGCCAGCAGTTTATCGGGGACAGGACACCACGAGCAGTACTTC,CASSLSGTGHHEQYF
TRBJ2-2,-,-,TRBV29-1,TGCAGCGTTGAACTCAGAGCCTCCACCGGGGAGCTGTTTTTT,CSVELRASTGELFF
TRBJ2-6,TRBD1,many,TRBV20-1,TGCAGTGCTAGAGGGACAGGGACCCCTGGGGCCAACGTCCTGACTTTC,CSARGTGTPGANVLTF
TRBJ2-1,TRBD2,-,TRBV11-3,TGTGCCAGCAGCGCCGAGAGGCCTAGCGGGAGTACATATGAGCAGTTCTTC,CASSAERPSGSTYEQFF
TRBJ2-3,-,few,TRBV25-1,TGTGCCAGCAGTGAGGTGGACAGTGGAACGCAGTATTTT,CASSEVDSGTQYF
TRBJ2-1,-,few,TRBV20-1,TGCAGTGCTAGGACTTGGGCGAGCTCCTACAATGAGCAGTTCTTC,CSARTWASSYNEQFF
TRBJ2-7,-,-,TRBV27,TGTGCCAGCAGTTTAGGGCGCAGTTCCTACGAGCAGTACTTC,CASSLGRSSYEQYF
TRBJ2-1,TRBD2,few,TRBV4-3,TGCGCCAGCAGCCAAGGTTCGAGGACTAGCAGCAATGAGCAGTTCTTC,CASSQGSRTSSNEQFF
TRBJ2-1,-,-,TRBV9,TGTGCCAGCAGCGTAGTCCGAGGGACTCCATCCGACAATGAGCAGTTCTTC,CASSVVRGTPSDNEQFF